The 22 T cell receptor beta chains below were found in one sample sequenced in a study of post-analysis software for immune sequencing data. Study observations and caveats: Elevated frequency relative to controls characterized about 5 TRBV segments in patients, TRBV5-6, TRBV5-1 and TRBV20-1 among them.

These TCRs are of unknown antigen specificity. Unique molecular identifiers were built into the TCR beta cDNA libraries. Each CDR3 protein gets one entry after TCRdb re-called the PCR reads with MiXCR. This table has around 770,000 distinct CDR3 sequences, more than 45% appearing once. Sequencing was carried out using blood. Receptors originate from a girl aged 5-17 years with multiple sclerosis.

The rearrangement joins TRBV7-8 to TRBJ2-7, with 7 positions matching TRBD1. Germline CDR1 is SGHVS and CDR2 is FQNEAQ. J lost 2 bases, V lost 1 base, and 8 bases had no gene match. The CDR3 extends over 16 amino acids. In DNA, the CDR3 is TGTGCCAGCAGCTTAGAGAAGGGGGCGCCGACCTACGAGCAGTACTTC. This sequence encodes CASSLEKGAPTYEQYF.

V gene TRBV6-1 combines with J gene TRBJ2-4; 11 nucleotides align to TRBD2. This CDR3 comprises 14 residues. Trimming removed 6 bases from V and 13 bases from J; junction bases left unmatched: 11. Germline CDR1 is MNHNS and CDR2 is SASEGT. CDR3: CASSPGTSGSGQYF. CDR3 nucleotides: TGTGCCAGCAGCCCCGGGACTAGCGGTTCTGGCCAGTACTTC.

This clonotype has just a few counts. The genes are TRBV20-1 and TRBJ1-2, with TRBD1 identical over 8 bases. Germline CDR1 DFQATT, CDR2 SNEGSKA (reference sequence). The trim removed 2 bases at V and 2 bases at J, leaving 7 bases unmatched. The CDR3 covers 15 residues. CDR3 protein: CSARRTTGVNYGYTF. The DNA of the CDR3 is TGCAGTGCTAGACGCACGACAGGGGTAAACTATGGCTACACCTTC.

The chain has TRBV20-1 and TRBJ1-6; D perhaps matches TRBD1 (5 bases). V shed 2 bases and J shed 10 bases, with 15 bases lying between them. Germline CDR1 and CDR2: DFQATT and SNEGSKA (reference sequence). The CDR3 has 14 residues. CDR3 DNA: TGCAGTGCTAGACATCGACAGTTCCCATCACCCCTCCACTTT. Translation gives CSARHRQFPSPLHF.

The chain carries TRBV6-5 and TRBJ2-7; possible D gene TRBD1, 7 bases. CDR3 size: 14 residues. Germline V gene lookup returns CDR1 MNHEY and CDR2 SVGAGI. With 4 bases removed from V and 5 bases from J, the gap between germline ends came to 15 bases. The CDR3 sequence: CASSLQGRSDEQYF. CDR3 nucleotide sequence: TGTGCCAGCAGTTTACAGGGGAGGTCGGACGAGCAGTACTTC.

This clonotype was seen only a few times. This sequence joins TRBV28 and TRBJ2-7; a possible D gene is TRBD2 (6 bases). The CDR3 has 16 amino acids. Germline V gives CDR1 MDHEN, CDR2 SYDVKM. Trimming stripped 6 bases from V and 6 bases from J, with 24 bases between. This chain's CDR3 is CASSPLGPAGTGEQYF. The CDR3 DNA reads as TGTGCCAGCAGCCCCCTCGGGCCAGCGGGTACAGGCGAGCAGTACTTC.

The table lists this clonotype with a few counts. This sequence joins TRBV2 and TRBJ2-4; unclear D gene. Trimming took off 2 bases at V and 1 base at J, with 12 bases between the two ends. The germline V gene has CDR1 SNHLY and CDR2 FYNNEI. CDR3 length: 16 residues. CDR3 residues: CASSENYPYAKNIQYF. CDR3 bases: TGTGCCAGCAGTGAAAACTACCCATACGCCAAAAACATTCAGTACTTC. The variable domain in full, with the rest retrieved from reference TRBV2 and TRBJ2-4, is EPEVTQTPSHQVTQMGQEVILRCVPISNHLYFYWYRQILGQKVEFLVSFYNNEISEKSEIFDDQFSVERPDGSNFTLKIRSTKLEDSAMYFCASSENYPYAKNIQYFGAGTRLSVL.

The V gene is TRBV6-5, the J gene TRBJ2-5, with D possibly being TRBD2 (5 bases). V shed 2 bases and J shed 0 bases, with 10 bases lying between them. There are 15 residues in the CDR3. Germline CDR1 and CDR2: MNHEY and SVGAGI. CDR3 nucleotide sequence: TGTGCCAGCAGTTACGGACGGCGGGACCAAGAGACCCAGTACTTC. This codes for CASSYGRRDQETQYF.

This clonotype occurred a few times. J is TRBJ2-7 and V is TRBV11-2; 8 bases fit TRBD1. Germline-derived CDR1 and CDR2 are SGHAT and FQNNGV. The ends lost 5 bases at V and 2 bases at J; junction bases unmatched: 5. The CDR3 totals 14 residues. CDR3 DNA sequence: TGTGCCAGCAGCGTTCCGGACAGGGCCTACGAGCAGTACTTC. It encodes CASSVPDRAYEQYF.

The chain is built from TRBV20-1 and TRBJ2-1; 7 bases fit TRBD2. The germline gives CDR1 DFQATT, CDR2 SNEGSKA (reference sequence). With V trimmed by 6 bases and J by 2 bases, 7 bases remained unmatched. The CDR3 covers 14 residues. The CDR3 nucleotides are TGCAGTGCAACCGCGGGAGCTGCCTACAATGAGCAGTTCTTC. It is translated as CSATAGAAYNEQFF.

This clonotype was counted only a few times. The CDR3 here is CASSQEGGISNEQFF. CDR3 in DNA: TGCGCCAGCAGCCAAGAAGGGGGTATCAGCAATGAGCAGTTCTTC. The rearrangement uses TRBV4-1 and TRBJ2-1, with TRBD1 as a possible D gene (6 bases). The V gene's germline CDR1 is MGHRA and CDR2 YSYEKL. The CDR3 length is 15 residues. Trimming took 0 bases from V and 6 from J, leaving 12 bases between them.

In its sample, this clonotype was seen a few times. The DNA for the CDR3 is TGTGCCAGCAGTTACCTGCGGCAGACTAACTATGGCTACACCTTC. It codes for CASSYLRQTNYGYTF. The chain uses TRBV6-5 and TRBJ1-2; D unresolved. This CDR3 spans 15 amino acids. V gave up 2 bases and J gave up 0 bases, with 10 bases separating them. Per germline, CDR1 MNHEY and CDR2 SVGAGI.

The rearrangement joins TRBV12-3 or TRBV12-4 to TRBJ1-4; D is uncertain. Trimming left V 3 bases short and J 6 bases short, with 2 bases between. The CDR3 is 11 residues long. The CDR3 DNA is TGTGCCAGCAGTTTTGATGAAAAACTGTTTTTT. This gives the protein CASSFDEKLFF.

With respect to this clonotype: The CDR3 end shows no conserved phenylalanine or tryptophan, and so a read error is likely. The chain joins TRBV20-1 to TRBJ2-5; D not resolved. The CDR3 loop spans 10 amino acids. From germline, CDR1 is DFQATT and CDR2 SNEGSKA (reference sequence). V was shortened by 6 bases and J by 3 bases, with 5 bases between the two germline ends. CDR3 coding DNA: TGCAGTGCAATAGAAGAGACCCAGTACGTC. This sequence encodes CSAIEETQYV.

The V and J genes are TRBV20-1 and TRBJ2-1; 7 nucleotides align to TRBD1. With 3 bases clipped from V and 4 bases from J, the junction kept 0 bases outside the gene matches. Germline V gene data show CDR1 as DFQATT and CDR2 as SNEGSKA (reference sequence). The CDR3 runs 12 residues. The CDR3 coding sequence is TGCAGTGCTAGCAGGGGGTACAATGAGCAGTTCTTC. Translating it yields CSASRGYNEQFF.

The DNA for the CDR3 is TGTGCCAGCAGCCAAGCGGGACGGCCCTATGGCTACACCTTC. It specifies CASSQAGRPYGYTF. This chain links TRBV3-1 with TRBJ1-2, with D possibly matching TRBD1 (5 bases). Germline V gives CDR1 LGHDT, CDR2 YNNKEL (reference sequence). The V and J ends lost 1 base and 4 bases respectively, with 10 bases between them. The CDR3 consists of 14 residues.

DNA of the CDR3: TGCAGCACACATGGGACAGGGAATATGTGTCAGCCCCAGCATTTT. As protein: CSTHGTGNMCQPQHF. The V call is TRBV29-1, the J call TRBJ1-5, with TRBD1 matching 9 bases. In germline, CDR1 is SQVTM, CDR2 ANQGSEA. This CDR3 comprises 15 residues. Trimming at V came to 8 bases and at J to 6 bases, leaving 14 bases not matched to a gene.

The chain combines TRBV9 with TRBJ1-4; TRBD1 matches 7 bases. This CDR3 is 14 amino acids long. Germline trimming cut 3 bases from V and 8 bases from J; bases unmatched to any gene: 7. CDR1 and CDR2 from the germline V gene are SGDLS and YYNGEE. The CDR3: CASSGRQGHEKLFF. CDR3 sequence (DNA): TGTGCCAGCAGCGGGAGACAGGGTCACGAAAAACTGTTTTTT.

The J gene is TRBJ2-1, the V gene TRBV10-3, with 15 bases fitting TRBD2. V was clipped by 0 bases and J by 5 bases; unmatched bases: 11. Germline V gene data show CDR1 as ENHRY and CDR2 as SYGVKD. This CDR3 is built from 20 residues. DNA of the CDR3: TGTGCCATCAGTGAGTCGGGTAAAGGACTAGCGGGAGGGCCAGACAATGAGCAGTTCTTC. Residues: CAISESGKGLAGGPDNEQFF.

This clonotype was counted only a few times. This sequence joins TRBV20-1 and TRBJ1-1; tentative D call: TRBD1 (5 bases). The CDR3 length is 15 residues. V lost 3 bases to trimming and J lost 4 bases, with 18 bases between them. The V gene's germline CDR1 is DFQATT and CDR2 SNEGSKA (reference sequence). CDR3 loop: CSARGLTGSITEAFF. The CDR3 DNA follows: TGCAGTGCTAGGGGCCTCACAGGATCAATCACTGAAGCTTTCTTT.

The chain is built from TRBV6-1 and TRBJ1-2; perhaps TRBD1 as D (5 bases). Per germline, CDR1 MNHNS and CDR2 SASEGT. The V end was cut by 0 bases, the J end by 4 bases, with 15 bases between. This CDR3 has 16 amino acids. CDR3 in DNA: TGTGCCAGCAGTGAAGCCAGTGTCAGGGCGGGCTATGGCTACACCTTC. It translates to CASSEASVRAGYGYTF.

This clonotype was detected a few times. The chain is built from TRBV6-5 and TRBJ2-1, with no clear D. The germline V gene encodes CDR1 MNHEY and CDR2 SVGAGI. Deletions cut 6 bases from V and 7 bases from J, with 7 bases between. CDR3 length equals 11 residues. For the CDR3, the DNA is TGTGCCAGCAGCCAGTGGAATGAGCAGTTCTTC. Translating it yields CASSQWNEQFF.